This note documents a single T cell receptor (beta chain) sequence. This clone was detected only once. Its antigen is currently not known. One base away there is no much larger clone; base qualities are not given. Trimming takes 3 bases off V and 0 bases off J; junction bases not matched to a gene: 6. The cysteine opens and the phenylalanine closes a CDR3 of 17 amino acids. Only the CDR3 DNA stays, 51 bases, in frame from base 1. Based on the germline V gene (reference sequence), the CDR1 and CDR2 sequences are MNHEY and SMNVEV. The data belong to a study of blood T cell repertoires in COVID-19 (dated by TCRdb to 2020 to 2022). Describing the broader study: Samples covering the acute and convalescent phases of COVID-19 were provided by collaborators in the United States, Italy and Spain. The material from the prospective study consisted of cDNA or gDNA derived from T cells, B-cell-depleted T cells, or PBMCs. Deeply sampled blood TCRbeta repertoires from subjects exposed to, actively infected with, or recovered from COVID-19 were included in the dataset. The repertoires were released in a freely available public database intended as a resource for research on the immune response to SARS-CoV-2. Samples came from the ongoing ImmuneRACE study (first 160 participants) plus 1,254 subjects from 6 global collaborators. Nearly every sample came with metadata listing a de-identified subject ID, COVID-19 status, age in years and sex. Where HLA class I and class II types were available, the types were taken from metadata supplied by the sample provider, not from assay-based typing. General findings and caveats noted by the study authors: The quantity of clinical and demographic metadata differed by source and by participant and was supplied without curation.

TCRbeta CDR3 regions were amplified from genomic DNA by means of the immunoSEQ Assay, a bias-controlled multiplex PCR. As for how the authors treated the data: Within the assay, amplification of reference gene primers was used to estimate how many nucleated cells each sample contained. To quantify the absolute abundance of each unique TCRbeta CDR3 rearrangement, sequence reads were collapsed and filtered. For each sample, productive Simpson clonality was calculated as the square root of Simpson's diversity index across productive rearrangements. TCRdb holds this immuneACCESS table with in-frame rearrangements only. Some clones are missing; in checked studies, unresolved V genes explain under half, and the rest has no known cause. V, J and clone size are those of that table, while D and trimming were read from the DNA. Here the sample has around 180,000 clones; 74% occur a single time. The ten largest clones capture under 3.5% of the sample.

Whole blood was collected in K2EDTA tubes by collaborating institutions according to the institutions' own protocols. For TCRbeta analysis, collaborators shipped samples as frozen whole blood, isolated PBMCs, or DNA extracted from either of those sample types. The chain is assembled from TRBV27 and TRBJ2-3; TRBD2 agrees with 10 junctional bases. Input material: peripheral blood. The sequence was obtained from a woman aged 80 or over with acute or convalescent COVID-19. The base sequence is TGTGCCAGCAGTTTCGCCAGACTAGCGGGCAGCACAGATACGCAGTATTTT. Its coded protein is CASSFARLAGSTDTQYF.